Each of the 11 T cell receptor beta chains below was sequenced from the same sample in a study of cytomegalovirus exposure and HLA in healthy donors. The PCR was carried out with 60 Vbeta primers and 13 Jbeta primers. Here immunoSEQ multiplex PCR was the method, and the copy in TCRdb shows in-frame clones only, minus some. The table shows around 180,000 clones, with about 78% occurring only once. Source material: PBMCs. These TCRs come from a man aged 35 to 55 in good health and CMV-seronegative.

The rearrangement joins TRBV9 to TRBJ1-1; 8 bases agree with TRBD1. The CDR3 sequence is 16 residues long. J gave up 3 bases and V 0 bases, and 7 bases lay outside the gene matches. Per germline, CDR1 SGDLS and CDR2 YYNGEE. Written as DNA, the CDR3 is TGTGCCAGCAGCGTAGGGCAGGGGGCGCGGGACACTGAAGCTTTCTTT. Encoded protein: CASSVGQGARDTEAFF. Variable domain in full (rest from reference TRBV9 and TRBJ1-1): DSGVTQTPKHLITATGQRVTLRCSPRSGDLSVYWYQQSLDQGLQFLIQYYNGEERAKGNILERFSAQQFPDLHSELNLSSLELGDSALYFCASSVGQGARDTEAFFGQGTRLTVV.

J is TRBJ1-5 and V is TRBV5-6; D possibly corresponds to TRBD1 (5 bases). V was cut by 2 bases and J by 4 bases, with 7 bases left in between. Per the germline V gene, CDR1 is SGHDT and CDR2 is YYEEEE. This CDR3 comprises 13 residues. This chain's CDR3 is CASSFDRNQPQHF. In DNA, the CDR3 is TGTGCCAGCAGCTTCGACAGAAATCAGCCCCAGCATTTT.

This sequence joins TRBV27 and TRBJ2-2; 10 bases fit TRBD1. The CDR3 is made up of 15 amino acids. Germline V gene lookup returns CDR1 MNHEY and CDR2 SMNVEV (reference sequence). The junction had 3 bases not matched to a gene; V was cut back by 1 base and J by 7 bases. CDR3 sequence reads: CASSLFGQGVGELFF. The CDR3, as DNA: TGTGCCAGCAGTTTATTTGGACAGGGGGTCGGGGAGCTGTTTTTT.

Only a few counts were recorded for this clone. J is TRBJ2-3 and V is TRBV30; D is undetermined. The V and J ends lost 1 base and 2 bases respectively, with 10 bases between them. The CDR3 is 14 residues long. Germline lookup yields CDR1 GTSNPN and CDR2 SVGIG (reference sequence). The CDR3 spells CAWSEASVTDTQYF. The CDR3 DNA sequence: TGTGCCTGGAGTGAAGCCTCCGTCACAGATACGCAGTATTTT.

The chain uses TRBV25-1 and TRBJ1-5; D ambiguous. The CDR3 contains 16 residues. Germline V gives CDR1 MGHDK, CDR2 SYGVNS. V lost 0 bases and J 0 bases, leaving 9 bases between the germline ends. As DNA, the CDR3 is TGTGCCAGCAGTGAATATGGAGGTGATAGCAATCAGCCCCAGCATTTT. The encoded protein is CASSEYGGDSNQPQHF. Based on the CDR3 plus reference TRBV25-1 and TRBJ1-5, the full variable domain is EADIYQTPRYLVIGTGKKITLECSQTMGHDKMYWYQQDPGMELHLIHYSYGVNSTEKGDLSSESTVSRIRTEHFPLTLESARPSHTSQYLCASSEYGGDSNQPQHFGDGTRLSIL.

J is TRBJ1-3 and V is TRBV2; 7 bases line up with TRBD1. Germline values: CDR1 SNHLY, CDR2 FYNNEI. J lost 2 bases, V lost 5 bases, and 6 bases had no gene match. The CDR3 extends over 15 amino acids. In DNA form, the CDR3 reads TGTGCCAGCAGTCCACAGGGGTACGCTGGAAACACCATATATTTT. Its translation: CASSPQGYAGNTIYF.

In DNA form, the CDR3 reads TGCGCCAGCAGAGAGACAGGGCCGAACTATGGCTACACCTTC. Translated: CASRETGPNYGYTF. The chain joins TRBV5-1 to TRBJ1-2; 7 nucleotides agree with TRBD1. The trim removed 5 bases at V and 2 bases at J, leaving 6 bases unmatched. Looked up from germline, CDR1 is SGHRS and CDR2 is YFSETQ. The CDR3 covers 14 residues.

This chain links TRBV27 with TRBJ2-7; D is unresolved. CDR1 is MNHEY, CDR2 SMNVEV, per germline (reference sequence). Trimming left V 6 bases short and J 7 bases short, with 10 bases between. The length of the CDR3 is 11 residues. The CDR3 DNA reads TGTGCCAGCAGCCACCTGAGGGAGCAGTACTTC. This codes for CASSHLREQYF.

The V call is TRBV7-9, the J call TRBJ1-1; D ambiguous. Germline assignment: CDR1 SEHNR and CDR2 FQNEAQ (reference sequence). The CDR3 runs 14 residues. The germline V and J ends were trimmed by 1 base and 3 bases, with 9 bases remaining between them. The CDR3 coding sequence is TGTGCCAGCAGCTTAGGCGAGTCGGACACTGAAGCTTTCTTT. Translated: CASSLGESDTEAFF. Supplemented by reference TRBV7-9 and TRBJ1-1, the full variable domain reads DTGVSQNPRHKITKRGQNVTFRCDPISEHNRLYWYRQTLGQGPEFLTYFQNEAQLEKSRLLSDRFSAERPKGSFSTLEIQRTEQGDSAMYLCASSLGESDTEAFFGQGTRLTVV.

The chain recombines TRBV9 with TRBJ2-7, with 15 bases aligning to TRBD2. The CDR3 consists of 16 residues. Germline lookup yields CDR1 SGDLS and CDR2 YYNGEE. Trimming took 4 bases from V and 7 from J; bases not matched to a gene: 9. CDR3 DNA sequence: TGTGCCAGCAGCTTGGGGACTAGCGGGGGGTGGGGGGAGCAGTACTTC. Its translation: CASSLGTSGGWGEQYF.

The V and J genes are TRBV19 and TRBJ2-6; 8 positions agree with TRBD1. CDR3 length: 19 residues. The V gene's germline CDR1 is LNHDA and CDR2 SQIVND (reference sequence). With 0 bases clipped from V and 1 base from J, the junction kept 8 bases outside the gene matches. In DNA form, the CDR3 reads TGTGCCAGTAGTATAGATCTTCGGACAGGGTATTCTGGGGCCAACGTCCTGACTTTC. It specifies CASSIDLRTGYSGANVLTF.